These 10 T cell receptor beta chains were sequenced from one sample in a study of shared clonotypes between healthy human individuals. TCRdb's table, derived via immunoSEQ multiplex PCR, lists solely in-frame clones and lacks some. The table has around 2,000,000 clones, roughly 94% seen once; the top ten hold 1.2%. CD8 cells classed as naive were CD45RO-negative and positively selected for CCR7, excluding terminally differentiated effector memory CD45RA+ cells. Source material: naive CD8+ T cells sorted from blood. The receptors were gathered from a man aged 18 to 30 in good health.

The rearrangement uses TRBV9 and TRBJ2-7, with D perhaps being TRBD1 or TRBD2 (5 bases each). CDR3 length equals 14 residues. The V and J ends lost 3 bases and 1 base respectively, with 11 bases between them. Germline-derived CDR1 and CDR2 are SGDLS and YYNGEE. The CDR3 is CASSDQGESYEQYF. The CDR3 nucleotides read TGTGCCAGCAGCGACCAGGGAGAATCCTACGAGCAGTACTTC.

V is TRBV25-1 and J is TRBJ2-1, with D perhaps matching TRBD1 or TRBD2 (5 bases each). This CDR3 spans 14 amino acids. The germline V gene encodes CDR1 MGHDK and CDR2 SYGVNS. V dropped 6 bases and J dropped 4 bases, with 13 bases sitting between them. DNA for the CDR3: TGTGCCAGCAGCACCGGGACGACTTACAATGAGCAGTTCTTC. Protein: CASSTGTTYNEQFF.

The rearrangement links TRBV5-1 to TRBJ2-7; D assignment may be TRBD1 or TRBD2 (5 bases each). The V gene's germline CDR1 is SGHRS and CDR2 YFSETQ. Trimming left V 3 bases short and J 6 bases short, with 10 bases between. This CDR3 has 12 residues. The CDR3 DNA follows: TGCGCCAGCAGCTCCAATGGGGGCGAGCAGTACTTC. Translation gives CASSSNGGEQYF.

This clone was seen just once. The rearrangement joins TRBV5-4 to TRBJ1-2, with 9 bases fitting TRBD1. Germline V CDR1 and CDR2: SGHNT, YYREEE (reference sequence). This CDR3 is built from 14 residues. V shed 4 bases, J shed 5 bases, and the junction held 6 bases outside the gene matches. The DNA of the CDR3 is TGTGCCAGCAGCCTACCGGACAGGGGATATGGCTACACCTTC. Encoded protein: CASSLPDRGYGYTF.

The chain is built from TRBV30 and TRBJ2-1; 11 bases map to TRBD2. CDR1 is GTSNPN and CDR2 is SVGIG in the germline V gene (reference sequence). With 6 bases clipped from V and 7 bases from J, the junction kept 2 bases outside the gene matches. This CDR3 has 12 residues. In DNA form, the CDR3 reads TGTGCCTGTTTAGCGGGGGGGAATGAGCAGTTCTTC. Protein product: CACLAGGNEQFF.

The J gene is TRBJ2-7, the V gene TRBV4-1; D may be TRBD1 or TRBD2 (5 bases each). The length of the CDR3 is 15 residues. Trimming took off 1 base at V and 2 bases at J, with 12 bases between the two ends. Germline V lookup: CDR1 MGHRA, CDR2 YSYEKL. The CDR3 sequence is CASSQVSRGTYEQYF. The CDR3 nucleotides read TGCGCCAGCAGCCAAGTATCCCGGGGCACCTACGAGCAGTACTTC.

The CDR3 DNA reads TGTGCCAGCAGCGAGGTCCACTATGGCTACACCTTC. Translation gives CASSEVHYGYTF. The V and J genes are TRBV5-4 and TRBJ1-2; D not certain. The CDR3 is 12 amino acids. V was shortened by 4 bases and J by 3 bases, with 7 bases between the two germline ends. Germline V CDR1 and CDR2: SGHNT, YYREEE (reference sequence).

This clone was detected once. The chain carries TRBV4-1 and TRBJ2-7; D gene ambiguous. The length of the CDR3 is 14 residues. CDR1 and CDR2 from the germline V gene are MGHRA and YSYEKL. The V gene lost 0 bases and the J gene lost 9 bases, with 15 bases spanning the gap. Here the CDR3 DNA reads TGCGCCAGCAGCCAAGATCCGAGGACGGGTGGGCAGTACTTC. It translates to CASSQDPRTGGQYF.

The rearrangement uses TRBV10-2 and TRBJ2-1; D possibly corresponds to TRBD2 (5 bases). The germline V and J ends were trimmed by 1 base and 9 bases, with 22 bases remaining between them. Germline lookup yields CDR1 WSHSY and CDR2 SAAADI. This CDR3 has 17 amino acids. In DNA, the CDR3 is TGCGCCAGCAGTGAGTTCCGGGTCGGGAATTTAGGTGGTGAGCAGTTCTTC. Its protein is CASSEFRVGNLGGEQFF.

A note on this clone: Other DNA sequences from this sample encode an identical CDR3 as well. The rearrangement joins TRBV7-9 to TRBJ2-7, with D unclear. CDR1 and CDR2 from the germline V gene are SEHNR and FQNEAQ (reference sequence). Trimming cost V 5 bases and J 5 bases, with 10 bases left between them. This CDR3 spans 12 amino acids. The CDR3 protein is CASSQEGNEQYF. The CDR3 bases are TGTGCCAGCAGCCAAGAAGGAAACGAGCAGTACTTC.